This T cell receptor (beta chain) was documented in a study of siplizumab effects on memory and regulatory T cells. Study conclusions and caveats: A significant reduction in alloreactive sequences traceable to unstimulated CD4+ memory cells was produced by siplizumab. No assignable naive or memory phenotype existed for roughly 80-97% of proliferating CD4+ or CD8+ clones. Most alloreactive clones went unmapped to unstimulated subsets; only a minor fraction mapped. Contribution to the alloresponse seemed major for naive T cells, which also seemed more diverse than memory cells.

The data were produced by immunoSEQ multiplex PCR, yet TCRdb's version contains in-frame clones alone and is incomplete. The sample contains about 50,000 clones, less than 98% of which appear only once. Turning to this clone: Its antigen is currently unknown.

V gave up 5 bases and J gave up 8 bases, with 12 bases separating them. Germline-derived CDR1 and CDR2 are GTSNPN and SVGIG (reference sequence). The CDR3 spans 11 residues. Specimen: naive CD8+ T cells sorted from blood. J is TRBJ1-1 and V is TRBV30, with a tentative D call TRBD1 (5 bases). This TCR came from a human donor in good health. In DNA form, the CDR3 reads TGTGCCTGGGAGCATTACAGGGAAGCTTTCTTT. Amino acid sequence: CAWEHYREAFF.